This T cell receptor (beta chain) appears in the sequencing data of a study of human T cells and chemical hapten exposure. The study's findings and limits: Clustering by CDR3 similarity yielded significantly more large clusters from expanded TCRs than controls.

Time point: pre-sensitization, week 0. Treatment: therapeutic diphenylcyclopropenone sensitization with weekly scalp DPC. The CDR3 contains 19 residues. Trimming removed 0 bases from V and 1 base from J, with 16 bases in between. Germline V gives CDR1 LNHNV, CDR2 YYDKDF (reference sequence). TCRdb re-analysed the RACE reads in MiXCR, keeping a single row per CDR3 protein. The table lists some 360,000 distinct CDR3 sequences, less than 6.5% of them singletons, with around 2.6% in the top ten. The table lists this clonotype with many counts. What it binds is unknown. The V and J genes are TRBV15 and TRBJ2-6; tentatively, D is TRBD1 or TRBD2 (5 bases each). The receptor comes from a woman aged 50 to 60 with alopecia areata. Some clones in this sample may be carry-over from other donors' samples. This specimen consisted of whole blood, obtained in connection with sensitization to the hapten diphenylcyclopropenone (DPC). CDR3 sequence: CATSRDGRETGSGANVLTF. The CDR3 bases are TGTGCCACCAGCAGAGATGGCAGGGAAACGGGGTCTGGGGCCAACGTCCTGACTTTC.